The present T cell receptor beta chain was sequenced within a study of blood T cell repertoires in COVID-19. Assay: immunoSEQ multiplex PCR; the TCRdb copy retains only in-frame clones and omits some. The data show about 190,000 clones, with about 81% seen just once and more than 2.5% held by the top ten. The CDR3 is made up of 17 amino acids. CDR1 and CDR2 from the germline V gene are LNHDA and SQIVND (reference sequence). V lost 1 base, J lost 5 bases, and 20 bases lay in between. Individuals aged about 18 to 89 years were recruited from about two dozen US areas. The clonotype comes from a woman in her 30s who had recovered from COVID-19. The rearrangement uses TRBV19 and TRBJ1-2; D call uncertain. The material sequenced was PBMCs or T cells enriched from blood (not recorded which). CDR3 protein: CASSIGRVGAGSYGYTF. The CDR3, as DNA: TGTGCCAGTAGTATAGGACGAGTCGGCGCAGGTTCTTATGGCTACACCTTC.